This T cell receptor (beta chain) is from a study of regulatory T cells in long-lasting Graves disease. Relying on iRepertoire HTBI primers and Arm-PCR of CDR3 regions, the team built TCR beta libraries. TCRdb re-called the multiplex PCR reads with MiXCR, one entry per CDR3 protein. The table has 450,000 to 600,000 distinct CDR3 sequences, around 16% seen once; the top ten hold 9% to 15%. This clonotype was seen more than once but under ten times. Sample time point: newly diagnosed GD, antithyroid drugs for less than 3 months. RNA isolated from PBMCs was used to make the TCR library. This same sample was also part of a study on T cells in Graves' hyperthyroidism and ophthalmopathy.

This receptor was taken from a man aged 40-49 years with Graves disease. Material: peripheral blood mononuclear cells (PBMCs), obtained at new diagnosis, from a patient treated with antithyroid drugs.

As DNA, the CDR3 is TGTGCCAGCAGCTTATTTTTAGGACAAGCCGGCCTGGCGCAGGACGGGCAGTTCTTC. This encodes CASSLFLGQAGLAQDGQFF. The chain is built from TRBV7-9 and TRBJ2-1; D possibly corresponds to TRBD1 (5 bases). The CDR3 spans 19 residues. Germline CDR1 reads SEHNR; CDR2 reads FQNEAQ (reference sequence). V was clipped by 2 bases and J by 12 bases, with 32 bases between them.